The 29 T cell receptor beta chains below were found in one sample sequenced in a study of blood T cell repertoires in COVID-19. Sequencing was performed with immunoSEQ multiplex PCR; in TCRdb, only in-frame clones are kept and a portion is missing. The sample carries hundreds of thousands of clones, about 87% recorded once. Input material: peripheral blood. The receptors here all came from a woman between 50 and 59 years old with COVID-19, enrolled during active disease.

This chain links TRBV7-2 with TRBJ1-1; TRBD1 agrees at 10 bases. Germline V gene lookup returns CDR1 SGHTA and CDR2 FQGNSA. V shed 1 base, J shed 10 bases, and the junction held 12 bases outside the gene matches. This CDR3 has 16 amino acids. The CDR3 nucleotides read TGTGCCAGCAGCTTAGGGCGAAGGGACAGGGGATCAGGAGCTTTCTTT. This encodes CASSLGRRDRGSGAFF.

The genes are TRBV2 and TRBJ1-1; 7 bases agree with TRBD1. V lost 8 bases, J lost 3 bases, and 6 bases stayed unmatched. Per the germline V gene, CDR1 is SNHLY and CDR2 is FYNNEI. The CDR3 consists of 13 residues. DNA of the CDR3: TGTGCCAGCTTCCGGGACAGCCACACTGAAGCTTTCTTT. As protein: CASFRDSHTEAFF.

The chain couples TRBV19 to TRBJ2-3; TRBD2 might be the D (6 bases). Looked up from germline, CDR1 is LNHDA and CDR2 is SQIVND (reference sequence). V was cut by 6 bases and J by 0 bases, with 10 bases left in between. This CDR3 spans 14 amino acids. The CDR3 reads CASRGLGSTDTQYF. The CDR3 DNA follows: TGTGCCAGTAGGGGACTTGGTAGCACAGATACGCAGTATTTT.

The genes are TRBV7-9 and TRBJ1-1; the D gene is possibly TRBD1 (6 bases). This CDR3 contains 15 residues. Deletions cut 7 bases from V and 1 base from J, with 16 bases between. CDR1 is SEHNR and CDR2 is FQNEAQ in the germline V gene (reference sequence). The CDR3 is CASNPGQTKNTEAFF. CDR3 DNA: TGTGCCAGCAACCCCGGACAGACAAAGAACACTGAAGCTTTCTTT.

V is TRBV13 and J is TRBJ2-3; possibly TRBD1 for D (6 bases). Trimming took off 5 bases at V and 6 bases at J, with 24 bases between the two ends. The germline V gene has CDR1 PRHDT and CDR2 FYEKMQ (reference sequence). This CDR3 is 17 amino acids long. The DNA for the CDR3 is TGTGCCAGCAGCGCTCGTCCCGGGACATCAGGTCGGGATACGCAGTATTTT. This encodes CASSARPGTSGRDTQYF. Using reference TRBV13 and TRBJ2-3 for the parts outside the CDR3, the full variable domain is AAGVIQSPRHLIKEKRETATLKCYPIPRHDTVYWYQQGPGQDPQFLISFYEKMQSDKGSIPDRFSAQQFSDYHSELNMSSLELGDSALYFCASSARPGTSGRDTQYFGPGTRLTVL.

The chain couples TRBV6-6 to TRBJ2-1; tentatively, D is TRBD1 (5 bases). V dropped 5 bases and J dropped 5 bases, with 10 bases sitting between them. CDR3 length: 13 amino acids. In germline, CDR1 is MNHNY, CDR2 SVGAGI (reference sequence). The CDR3 spells CASSPAGNNEQFF. CDR3 coding DNA: TGTGCCAGCAGTCCGGCAGGGAACAATGAGCAGTTCTTC.

V usage is TRBV27 and J usage is TRBJ1-1; D might be TRBD1 (5 bases). The V end lost 6 bases, the J end lost 3 bases, and 11 bases lay between the germline ends. The CDR3 has 13 residues. Germline CDR1 and CDR2: MNHEY and SMNVEV (reference sequence). The CDR3: CASRDTAYTEAFF. The CDR3 coding sequence is TGTGCCAGCAGGGACACAGCCTACACTGAAGCTTTCTTT.

The chain employs TRBV6-6 and TRBJ2-7, with TRBD2 matching 12 bases. Trimming cost V 0 bases and J 3 bases; bases outside gene matches: 3. The germline V gene encodes CDR1 MNHNY and CDR2 SVGAGI (reference sequence). CDR3 length: 16 residues. The CDR3 DNA reads as TGTGCCAGCAGTTACTCTCTAGCGGGAGGGCTCTACGAGCAGTACTTC. Translated, it gives CASSYSLAGGLYEQYF.

The chain employs TRBV12-3 or TRBV12-4 and TRBJ2-7; weak D call: TRBD2 (6 bases). V was clipped by 4 bases and J by 5 bases, with 9 bases between them. The CDR3 loop spans 12 amino acids. Here the CDR3 reads CASSSGTHEQYF. In DNA form, the CDR3 reads TGTGCCAGCAGTTCGGGGACTCACGAGCAGTACTTC.

V usage is TRBV14 and J usage is TRBJ1-3, with 8 positions matching TRBD1. CDR1 is SGHDN, CDR2 FVKESK, per germline. The CDR3 totals 19 residues. The ends lost 3 bases at V and 7 bases at J; junction bases unmatched: 20. The CDR3, as DNA: TGTGCCAGCAGCCAGCGGACAGGGACTGGAAGATCAGGGGAGAACACCATATATTTT. Its protein is CASSQRTGTGRSGENTIYF.

CDR3 sequence reads: CSVQDRLLSPLHF. CDR3 in DNA: TGCAGCGTCCAGGACAGGCTTCTCTCACCCCTCCACTTT. The V and J genes are TRBV29-1 and TRBJ1-6; 7 bases are a match to TRBD1. This CDR3 region has 13 residues. The germline gives CDR1 SQVTM, CDR2 ANQGSEA. J was trimmed by 10 bases and V by 6 bases; bases with no gene match: 9.

The chain couples TRBV23-1 to TRBJ2-1; TRBD2 agrees at 10 bases. TRBV23-1 is filed as an ORF, its function uncertain. The CDR3 is 15 residues long. J was trimmed by 8 bases and V by 4 bases; bases with no gene match: 8. The CDR3 here is CASSRPTSGFHEQFF. The CDR3 DNA reads as TGCGCCAGCAGTCGCCCGACTAGCGGGTTCCATGAGCAGTTCTTC.

The chain couples TRBV14 to TRBJ2-7; the match to TRBD1 covers 7 bases. Trimming took 1 base from V and 4 from J; bases not matched to a gene: 13. Germline CDR1 reads SGHDN; CDR2 reads FVKESK. The CDR3 is 17 amino acids. The CDR3 region is CASSQGISGQRPYEQYF. In nucleotides, the CDR3 is TGTGCCAGCAGCCAAGGAATATCGGGACAGAGGCCTTACGAGCAGTACTTC. Combining the CDR3 with reference TRBV14 and TRBJ2-7 gives the whole variable domain EAGVTQFPSHSVIEKGQTVTLRCDPISGHDNLYWYRRVMGKEIKFLLHFVKESKQDESGMPNNRFLAERTGGTYSTLKVQPAELEDSGVYFCASSQGISGQRPYEQYFGPGTRLTVT.

This chain connects TRBV9 to TRBJ2-5; TRBD1 agrees at 11 bases. J lost 5 bases, V lost 0 bases, and 6 bases had no gene match. The CDR3 length is 16 residues. From germline, CDR1 is SGDLS and CDR2 YYNGEE. The CDR3 here is CASSVEQGDRGETQYF. DNA of the CDR3: TGTGCCAGCAGCGTAGAGCAGGGGGACAGGGGGGAGACCCAGTACTTC. Together with reference TRBV9 and TRBJ2-5, the CDR3 gives the full variable domain: DSGVTQTPKHLITATGQRVTLRCSPRSGDLSVYWYQQSLDQGLQFLIQYYNGEERAKGNILERFSAQQFPDLHSELNLSSLELGDSALYFCASSVEQGDRGETQYFGPGTRLLVL.

The chain links TRBV7-2 to TRBJ1-5, with TRBD1 as a possible D gene (6 bases). Trimming removed 1 base at V and 7 bases at J, with 14 bases between. This CDR3 has 15 amino acids. Germline V gene sequence: CDR1 SGHTA, CDR2 FQGNSA. The CDR3, as DNA: TGTGCCAGCAGCTTAGTCGGGGGGCGCGAACAGCCCCAGCATTTT. It is translated as CASSLVGGREQPQHF.

The rearrangement uses TRBV6-6 and TRBJ1-1; no clear D. The CDR3 extends over 11 amino acids. Trimming removed 4 bases from V and 7 bases from J, with 7 bases in between. Per germline, CDR1 MNHNY and CDR2 SVGAGI (reference sequence). CDR3 in amino acids: CASSWGGEAFF. The CDR3 coding sequence is TGTGCCAGCAGTTGGGGAGGTGAAGCTTTCTTT.

The CDR3 DNA sequence: TGTGCCAGCAGCCAAGATCAGGCCTTCCCGGATGGCTACACCTTC. It codes for CASSQDQAFPDGYTF. The genes are TRBV4-2 and TRBJ1-2; no definite D call. Trimming shortened V by 0 bases and J by 6 bases, and 14 bases separated the two germline ends. The CDR3 runs 15 residues. Germline CDR1 LGHNA, CDR2 YNFKEQ.

The genes are TRBV5-1 and TRBJ1-1; TRBD1 aligns across 7 bases. The germline V gene has CDR1 SGHRS and CDR2 YFSETQ. The CDR3 sequence is 12 residues long. V shed 0 bases, J shed 11 bases, and the junction held 4 bases outside the gene matches. The CDR3 region is CASSLEDRAAFF. CDR3 DNA: TGCGCCAGCAGCTTGGAAGACAGGGCTGCTTTCTTT.

The chain couples TRBV12-5 to TRBJ1-1, with D perhaps TRBD1 (5 bases). Germline V gene data show CDR1 as LGHNT and CDR2 as FRNRAP. This CDR3 has 13 residues. V lost 3 bases, J lost 4 bases, and 9 bases lay in between. The CDR3: CASGLGVGTEAFF. The CDR3 nucleotides are TGTGCTAGTGGTTTAGGGGTTGGCACTGAAGCTTTCTTT.

The chain recombines TRBV6-6 with TRBJ2-3; 7 bases line up with TRBD2. Germline CDR1 MNHNY, CDR2 SVGAGI (reference sequence). V trimming: 2 bases; J trimming: 4 bases; junction bases outside the gene matches: 9. The CDR3 is 16 residues long. CDR3 residues: CASSYSGVRGADTQYF. The CDR3 DNA sequence: TGTGCCAGCAGTTACAGCGGGGTTCGAGGTGCAGATACGCAGTATTTT.

This chain links TRBV27 with TRBJ2-2, with 8 nucleotides matching TRBD2. CDR1 MNHEY and CDR2 SMNVEV come from the germline V gene (reference sequence). There are 16 residues in the CDR3. The trim removed 8 bases at V and 2 bases at J, leaving 10 bases unmatched. The CDR3 region has the DNA TGTGCCAGCGCCCGAGGGGCGGGAGGTAACACCGGGGAGCTGTTTTTT. Residues: CASARGAGGNTGELFF.

For this clone: The junction departs from the called germline gene at one end, perhaps through a read error. V usage is TRBV19 and J usage is TRBJ2-1; the D gene is possibly TRBD1 (6 bases). The CDR3 length is 12 residues. CDR1 is LNHDA and CDR2 is SQIVND in the germline V gene (reference sequence). This CDR3 reads CASSIQGDKPIF. In DNA form, the CDR3 reads TGTGCCAGTAGTATACAAGGGGACAAGCCGATCTTC.

The chain combines TRBV6-5 with TRBJ2-7; the match to TRBD2 covers 8 bases. J lost 2 bases, V lost 2 bases, and 8 bases had no gene match. This CDR3 is 16 amino acids long. The germline V gene encodes CDR1 MNHEY and CDR2 SVGAGI. The CDR3 bases are TGTGCCAGCAGTTACGTCGGGGGGGTCTCCCCCTACGAGCAGTACTTC. Its protein product is CASSYVGGVSPYEQYF.

As to this clone: With a much larger clone just one base away, this may be a read error. The rearrangement joins TRBV5-5 to TRBJ1-3, with D unresolved. Trimming removed 4 bases from V and 0 bases from J, with 5 bases in between. The V gene's germline CDR1 is SGHKS and CDR2 YYEKEE (reference sequence). This CDR3 contains 13 residues. In nucleotides, the CDR3 is TGTGCCAGCAGCCCCTACTCTGGAAACACCATATATTTT. Translated: CASSPYSGNTIYF.

This chain uses TRBV29-1 with TRBJ2-5, with a possible D match to TRBD1 (7 bases). Germline-derived CDR1 and CDR2 are SQVTM and ANQGSEA. This CDR3 region has 13 residues. V lost 6 bases, J lost 2 bases, and 13 bases lay in between. CDR3 sequence (DNA): TGCAGCGTATCAGGGGGGATACAAGAGACCCAGTACTTC. Amino acids: CSVSGGIQETQYF. Using reference TRBV29-1 and TRBJ2-5 for the parts outside the CDR3, the full variable domain is SAVISQKPSRDICQRGTSLTIQCQVDSQVTMMFWYRQQPGQSLTLIATANQGSEATYESGFVIDKFPISRPNLTFSTLTVSNMSPEDSSIYLCSVSGGIQETQYFGPGTRLLVL.

The chain recombines TRBV11-2 with TRBJ2-5, with TRBD1 identical over 8 bases. The V segment lost 5 bases and the J segment 2 bases; nucleotides outside the gene matches: 7. The CDR3 is made up of 15 amino acids. The V gene's germline CDR1 is SGHAT and CDR2 FQNNGV. In DNA form, the CDR3 reads TGTGCCAGCAGCCAAGGGACAGGACCGCAAGAGACCCAGTACTTC. It yields the protein CASSQGTGPQETQYF. The full variable domain, its missing parts supplied by reference TRBV11-2 and TRBJ2-5, is EAGVAQSPRYKIIEKRQSVAFWCNPISGHATLYWYQQILGQGPKLLIQFQNNGVVDDSQLPKDRFSAERLKGVDSTLKIQPAKLEDSAVYLCASSQGTGPQETQYFGPGTRLLVL.

This clone has just a few counts. The gene calls are TRBV30 and TRBJ2-1; 8 bases match TRBD1. Germline V gene lookup returns CDR1 GTSNPN and CDR2 SVGIG (reference sequence). CDR3 size: 14 residues. The V segment lost 8 bases and the J segment 2 bases; nucleotides outside the gene matches: 8. Here the CDR3 reads CAGSRGPTYNEQFF. The CDR3 nucleotides are TGTGCCGGAAGCAGGGGGCCAACCTACAATGAGCAGTTCTTC.

The genes are TRBV5-6 and TRBJ1-6; D unclear. Germline-derived CDR1 and CDR2 are SGHDT and YYEEEE. The CDR3 runs 14 residues. Deletions cut 1 base from V and 7 bases from J, with 9 bases between. The chain's CDR3 is CASSLNLLNSPLHF. The CDR3 DNA follows: TGTGCCAGCAGCTTGAACTTACTGAATTCACCCCTCCACTTT.

The rearrangement uses TRBV24-1 and TRBJ2-1; 10 bases match TRBD2. This CDR3 has 16 residues. After removal of 3 bases from V and 3 bases from J, the junction contained 4 bases not matched to a gene. Germline V gene lookup returns CDR1 KGHDR and CDR2 SFDVKD. In DNA form, the CDR3 reads TGTGCCACCAGTGATAGGACTAGCGGAGTCTACAATGAGCAGTTCTTC. This sequence encodes CATSDRTSGVYNEQFF.